The source of this T cell receptor beta chain is a study of blood T cell repertoires in COVID-19. Whole-study context: T cells, B-cell-depleted T cells, or PBMCs supplied cDNA or gDNA.

In the original processing: Nucleated cell counts were estimated from reference gene primer amplification. Generated by immunoSEQ multiplex PCR, the TCRdb table keeps only in-frame clones and is missing some. The V and J calls and clone size are taken from that table; D and trimming were inferred from the DNA. Among approximately 94,000 clones listed, roughly 80% were seen once. In germline, CDR1 is SGDLS, CDR2 YYNGEE. V was cut by 0 bases and J by 3 bases, with 6 bases left in between. The CDR3 spans 13 residues. The chain employs TRBV9 and TRBJ1-2, with a weak D call TRBD1 (6 bases). Sequencing used peripheral blood. The source of this sequence is a man aged 50 to 59 with active or convalescent COVID-19. CDR3 DNA: TGTGCCAGCAGCGTAGGGACAGACTATGGCTACACCTTC. Its protein is CASSVGTDYGYTF.